A single sample gave rise to the 30 T cell receptor beta chains below, sequenced in a study of T cells in Graves' hyperthyroidism and ophthalmopathy. It was RNA transcripts that yielded the amplified TCR beta CDR3 regions. TCR CDR3 underwent first-round RT-PCR with the HTBI primer set. One entry per CDR3 protein results from TCRdb running MiXCR on the multiplex PCR reads. The table records fewer than 600,000 distinct CDR3 sequences, 13% to 15% of them present only once. Sequenced: blood. Receptors were obtained from a woman between 18 and 30 years old with Graves' hyperthyroidism.

This clonotype has a count of ten or more. This chain uses TRBV6-1 with TRBJ2-5, with TRBD2 matching over 10 bases. The CDR3 spans 15 residues. CDR1 and CDR2 (germline): MNHNS, SASEGT. Losses at the gene ends were 5 bases for V and 2 bases for J; bases not matched to a gene: 5. The CDR3 loop reads CASSPGTSAQETQYF. As DNA, the CDR3 is TGTGCCAGCAGTCCCGGGACTAGCGCTCAAGAGACCCAGTACTTC.

In its sample, this clonotype was seen a few times. The chain recombines TRBV12-3 or TRBV12-4 with TRBJ1-1; 7 bases map to TRBD1. V dropped 5 bases and J dropped 1; count of bases not matched to a gene: 7. This CDR3 has 15 amino acids. The CDR3 spells CASSRGTATNTEAFF. The CDR3 DNA sequence: TGTGCCAGCAGTCGTGGGACAGCCACGAACACTGAAGCTTTCTTT.

This clonotype appeared many times. The V gene is TRBV11-3, the J gene TRBJ2-3; TRBD2 is a possible D gene (5 bases). The CDR3 spans 16 residues. The ends were cut back, 5 bases at V and 3 bases at J, with 18 bases in the middle. Germline V gene sequence: CDR1 SGHNT, CDR2 YENEEA. In DNA form, the CDR3 reads TGTGCCAGCAGCCCCTGGACTGGGAAGGAGACAGATACGCAGTATTTT. Its translation: CASSPWTGKETDTQYF.

CDR3 coding DNA: TGTGCCAGCAGCCTCTTGACAGGGGAAAATTCACCCCTCCACTTT. It is translated as CASSLLTGENSPLHF. The rearrangement joins TRBV4-2 to TRBJ1-6, with 8 positions matching TRBD1. CDR1 LGHNA and CDR2 YNFKEQ come from the germline V gene. The trim removed 4 bases at V and 7 bases at J, leaving 6 bases unmatched. CDR3 length: 15 amino acids.

Note on this clonotype: Mismatch with germline at one junction end may stem from a read error. V is TRBV20-1 and J is TRBJ1-1, with 7 bases lining up with TRBD1. CDR1 DFQATT and CDR2 SNEGSKA come from the germline V gene (reference sequence). CDR3 length: 14 amino acids. CDR3 bases: TGCGGTGCATTGACAGGGACAATGAACACTGAAGCTTTCTTT. Residues: CGALTGTMNTEAFF.

The genes are TRBV20-1 and TRBJ2-1; TRBD2 agrees at 7 bases. CDR1 DFQATT and CDR2 SNEGSKA come from the germline V gene (reference sequence). V gave up 1 base and J gave up 7 bases; unmatched junction bases: 10. The CDR3 runs 15 residues. The CDR3 DNA sequence: TGCAGTGCTAGAGGAGGGGCGGGAGTTGTTAATGAGCAGTTCTTC. Residues: CSARGGAGVVNEQFF.

This clonotype was found many times. The chain recombines TRBV11-2 with TRBJ1-4; D not certain. CDR1 is SGHAT and CDR2 is FQNNGV in the germline V gene. The CDR3 has 15 amino acids. Between the trimmed V and J ends, which lost 2 bases and 7 bases, there was a span of 14 bases. CDR3 sequence reads: CASSLIGLVSEKLFF. The CDR3 DNA reads TGTGCCAGCAGCTTAATAGGCTTGGTTAGTGAAAAACTGTTTTTT. The complete variable domain, with remaining parts taken from reference TRBV11-2 and TRBJ1-4, reads EAGVAQSPRYKIIEKRQSVAFWCNPISGHATLYWYQQILGQGPKLLIQFQNNGVVDDSQLPKDRFSAERLKGVDSTLKIQPAKLEDSAVYLCASSLIGLVSEKLFFGSGTQLSVL.

Ten or more counts support this clonotype. V is TRBV5-1 and J is TRBJ2-2; 11 nucleotides match TRBD1. V shed 4 bases and J 6 bases; nucleotides not matched to a gene: 8. This CDR3 has 16 amino acids. Germline assignment: CDR1 SGHRS and CDR2 YFSETQ. The DNA for the CDR3 is TGCGCCAGCAGCGATTGGGACAGGGGGATCGCCGGGGAGCTGTTTTTT. The encoded protein is CASSDWDRGIAGELFF.

This clonotype was detected many times. The J gene is TRBJ1-1, the V gene TRBV10-3; D may be TRBD1 (5 bases). The CDR3 is 13 amino acids. In germline, CDR1 is ENHRY, CDR2 SYGVKD. The V end lost 2 bases, the J end lost 1 base, and 5 bases lay between the germline ends. This CDR3 reads CAISETGNTEAFF. The CDR3 DNA sequence: TGTGCCATCAGTGAGACAGGGAACACTGAAGCTTTCTTT.

V gene TRBV20-1 combines with J gene TRBJ1-1, with D possibly TRBD1 on 6 matching bases. CDR1 DFQATT and CDR2 SNEGSKA come from the germline V gene (reference sequence). The CDR3 is 13 residues long. V lost 2 bases, J lost 2 bases, and 9 bases lay in between. The CDR3 region is CSARWGGNTEAFF. CDR3 coding DNA: TGCAGTGCTAGATGGGGGGGCAACACTGAAGCTTTCTTT.

This clonotype was found many times. The chain has TRBV10-3 and TRBJ2-1; TRBD2 is a possible D gene (5 bases). The CDR3 runs 19 residues. Germline loops: CDR1 ENHRY, CDR2 SYGVKD. V lost 0 bases, J lost 0 bases, and 18 bases lay in between. The CDR3 region is CAISESPGIRRRSYNEQFF. The CDR3 region has the DNA TGTGCCATCAGTGAGTCTCCGGGAATCCGACGGCGCTCCTACAATGAGCAGTTCTTC.

This clonotype was seen at least ten times. The chain couples TRBV9 to TRBJ2-5, with D perhaps TRBD2 (6 bases). With 4 bases removed from V and 0 bases from J, the gap between germline ends came to 10 bases. CDR3 length: 14 residues. Per the germline V gene, CDR1 is SGDLS and CDR2 is YYNGEE. The DNA for the CDR3 is TGTGCCAGCAGCCCACGGGACTACCAAGAGACCCAGTACTTC. Amino acids: CASSPRDYQETQYF.

This clonotype was recorded many times. The chain combines TRBV30 with TRBJ2-3, with no clear D. The V gene's germline CDR1 is GTSNPN and CDR2 SVGIG (reference sequence). V dropped 3 bases and J dropped 6 bases, with 7 bases sitting between them. This CDR3 contains 11 residues. CDR3 loop: CAWSGRDTQYF. DNA of the CDR3: TGTGCCTGGAGCGGCAGGGATACGCAGTATTTT.

There are many counts of this clonotype. The rearrangement links TRBV19 to TRBJ2-1; either TRBD1 or TRBD2 may supply D (5 bases each). CDR3 length: 18 amino acids. Deletions cut 3 bases from V and 6 bases from J, with 24 bases between. Germline CDR1 and CDR2: LNHDA and SQIVND (reference sequence). In DNA, the CDR3 is TGTGCCAGTAGTATCCCCGAGAGGGGCAGGGTGCATTCCAATGAGCAGTTCTTC. This translates into CASSIPERGRVHSNEQFF.

The chain has TRBV4-1 and TRBJ1-2; possible D gene TRBD1, 5 bases. The V gene's germline CDR1 is MGHRA and CDR2 YSYEKL. V lost 4 bases and J lost 4, with 19 bases in between. The CDR3 is 16 amino acids. The CDR3 reads CASSREEWDLPYGYTF. DNA for the CDR3: TGCGCCAGCAGCCGAGAGGAATGGGACCTACCCTATGGCTACACCTTC.

This clonotype has a count of ten or more. The J gene is TRBJ2-2, the V gene TRBV12-3 or TRBV12-4; 7 nucleotides align to TRBD2. The CDR3 is made up of 14 amino acids. The V gene end was trimmed by 7 bases and the J gene end by 7 bases; junction bases not matched to a gene: 9. This chain's CDR3 is CASKAQRGIGELFF. The CDR3 coding sequence is TGTGCCAGCAAGGCCCAGCGGGGTATCGGGGAGCTGTTTTTT.

The gene calls are TRBV6-5 and TRBJ2-7; D gene ambiguous. CDR3 length: 15 residues. Germline lookup yields CDR1 MNHEY and CDR2 SVGAGI. V gave up 2 bases and J gave up 3 bases, with 14 bases separating them. The CDR3 DNA is TGTGCCAGCAGTTACCCACCAGAGAATCTCTACGAGCAGTACTTC. Its protein is CASSYPPENLYEQYF.

There are many counts of this clonotype. The rearrangement links TRBV5-5 to TRBJ1-4, with 7 bases matching TRBD1. V gave up 4 bases and J gave up 0 bases; unmatched junction bases: 6. The CDR3 loop spans 16 amino acids. Germline-derived CDR1 and CDR2 are SGHKS and YYEKEE (reference sequence). In DNA form, the CDR3 reads TGTGCCAGCAGCCCTCCCGGGACAGCAACTAATGAAAAACTGTTTTTT. Amino acid sequence: CASSPPGTATNEKLFF.

This clonotype has ten or more counts. The rearrangement uses TRBV6-1 and TRBJ1-2, with TRBD1 matching 9 bases. Germline V gene data show CDR1 as MNHNS and CDR2 as SASEGT. CDR3 length: 17 residues. With V trimmed by 2 bases and J by 8 bases, 15 bases remained unmatched. This chain's CDR3 is CASSEIFPNRGRGGYTF. The CDR3 DNA follows: TGTGCCAGCAGTGAAATTTTCCCTAACAGGGGGCGTGGAGGCTACACCTTC.

This clonotype was recorded many times. The genes are TRBV7-2 and TRBJ2-1, with D uncertain. The V gene's germline CDR1 is SGHTA and CDR2 FQGNSA. V was pared by 2 bases and J by 10 bases, with 15 bases between. CDR3 length: 14 amino acids. DNA of the CDR3: TGTGCCAGCAGCTTAAAGGGTCAACCGGAAGAGCAGTTCTTC. Encoded protein: CASSLKGQPEEQFF. Full variable domain (missing parts from reference TRBV7-2 and TRBJ2-1): GAGVSQSPSNKVTEKGKDVELRCDPISGHTALYWYRQSLGQGLEFLIYFQGNSAPDKSGLPSDRFSAERTGGSVSTLTIQRTQQEDSAVYLCASSLKGQPEEQFFGPGTRLTVL.

Comments on this clonotype: With a much larger clone just one base away, this may be a read error. The CDR3 region has the DNA TGCAGCGTCGACAGTAACGAGCAGTACTTC. Protein sequence: CSVDSNEQYF. This rearrangement joins TRBV29-1 to TRBJ2-7; a weak D match, TRBD1 (5 bases). Deletions cut 6 bases from V and 5 bases from J, with 8 bases between. Germline loops: CDR1 SQVTM, CDR2 ANQGSEA. This CDR3 contains 10 residues.

This clonotype came up many times. The gene calls are TRBV7-9 and TRBJ1-1; no definite D call. Germline assignment: CDR1 SEHNR and CDR2 FQNEAQ (reference sequence). The CDR3 runs to 14 residues. Trimming stripped 4 bases from V and 5 bases from J, with 14 bases between. This CDR3 reads CASSSPAGRTEAFF. As DNA, the CDR3 is TGTGCCAGCAGCTCGCCTGCGGGGAGAACTGAAGCTTTCTTT.

The chain carries TRBV24-1 and TRBJ2-3; D perhaps matches TRBD2 (6 bases). The CDR3 is made up of 14 amino acids. Germline lookup yields CDR1 KGHDR and CDR2 SFDVKD. Trimming shortened V by 7 bases and J by 2 bases, and 12 bases separated the two germline ends. In DNA, the CDR3 is TGTGCCACCAGCGAGGAGGGGTTCACAGATACGCAGTATTTT. As protein: CATSEEGFTDTQYF.

The chain uses TRBV29-1 and TRBJ1-2; D ambiguous. Germline CDR1 is SQVTM and CDR2 is ANQGSEA. V was shortened by 3 bases and J by 6 bases, with 14 bases between the two germline ends. The CDR3 has 13 amino acids. In DNA form, the CDR3 reads TGCAGCGTTGAGGACTGGTACGGGGATGGCTACACCTTC. Its translation is CSVEDWYGDGYTF.

This clonotype has just a few counts. The CDR3 here is CASSPRLYYEQYF. CDR3 nucleotides: TGTGCCAGCAGCCCGAGACTGTACTACGAGCAGTACTTC. The V gene is TRBV3-1, the J gene TRBJ2-7, with D uncertain. Germline V lookup: CDR1 LGHDT, CDR2 YNNKEL (reference sequence). V lost 4 bases and J 3 bases, leaving 10 bases between the germline ends. The CDR3 sequence is 13 residues long.

Concerning this clonotype: This may stem from a read error, because a much larger clone lies one nucleotide away. The J gene is TRBJ2-2, the V gene TRBV12-3 or TRBV12-4, with 12 bases lining up with TRBD2. The CDR3 covers 17 residues. The CDR3 coding sequence is TGTGCCGGCAGTTTAGAGCTAGCGGGAGGGCACACCGGGGAGCTGTTTTTT. Protein sequence: CAGSLELAGGHTGELFF.

This clonotype has a count of ten or more. The V call is TRBV24-1, the J call TRBJ2-3, with TRBD2 matching over 9 bases. The V segment lost 4 bases and the J segment 2 bases; nucleotides outside the gene matches: 6. The CDR3 length is 16 residues. Germline V gives CDR1 KGHDR, CDR2 SFDVKD. The CDR3 nucleotides read TGTGCCACCAGTGAGCAGACTAGCGGCCTCACAGATACGCAGTATTTT. Protein sequence: CATSEQTSGLTDTQYF.

This clonotype was seen a few times. The genes are TRBV2 and TRBJ2-6, with no clear D. Per germline, CDR1 SNHLY and CDR2 FYNNEI. This CDR3 contains 13 residues. V shed 5 bases and J shed 4 bases, with 6 bases lying between them. The CDR3 region has the DNA TGTGCCAGCAGTCTGGACGGGGCCAACGTCCTGACTTTC. Its protein product is CASSLDGANVLTF.

This clonotype showed up many times. This chain connects TRBV24-1 to TRBJ2-3, with TRBD1 as a possible D gene (6 bases). V lost 8 bases to trimming and J lost 1 base, with 12 bases between them. From germline, CDR1 is KGHDR and CDR2 SFDVKD. The CDR3 extends over 14 amino acids. The CDR3 reads CATTGQSGTDTQYF. In nucleotides, the CDR3 is TGTGCCACCACGGGACAATCTGGCACAGATACGCAGTATTTT.

This clonotype was recorded at least ten times. The V and J genes are TRBV7-2 and TRBJ2-4; D is uncertain. The CDR3 has 15 residues. V lost 1 base to trimming and J lost 3 bases, with 10 bases between them. Germline CDR1 and CDR2: SGHTA and FQGNSA. In DNA, the CDR3 is TGTGCCAGCAGCTTAGAGTCCACGAGCAAAAACATTCAGTACTTC. It codes for CASSLESTSKNIQYF.